This T cell receptor beta chain is drawn from a study of blood T cell repertoires in COVID-19. Study background: Whether acute or convalescent, the COVID-19 samples came from the United States, Italy and Spain.

The protocol was immunoSEQ multiplex PCR, while the TCRdb copy is restricted to in-frame clones and leaves out a portion. Seen here are 150,000 to 200,000 clones, 65% to 90% observed once, and the top ten hold around 8.6%. V lost 2 bases to trimming and J lost 4 bases, with 10 bases between them. Germline-derived CDR1 and CDR2 are SGHNT and YENEEA. This CDR3 comprises 14 residues. Sample: peripheral blood. The J gene is TRBJ2-3, the V gene TRBV11-3; no firm D call. This clonotype originated in a man aged 45-65 years with active or convalescent COVID-19. This CDR3 reads CASSLSGGADTQYF. The CDR3 DNA is TGTGCCAGCAGCTTATCAGGTGGCGCAGATACGCAGTATTTT.